The next 16 T cell receptor beta chains were all read from a single sample in a study of T cells in Graves' hyperthyroidism and ophthalmopathy. Amplified TCR beta CDR3 regions came from RNA transcripts. With the HTBI primer set, the TCR CDR3 went through a first round of RT-PCR. One entry per CDR3 protein results from TCRdb running MiXCR on the multiplex PCR reads. The sample has around 400,000 distinct CDR3 sequences; more than 20% are singletons. Sequencing used blood. The receptors were sampled from a man aged 45-65 years with Graves' hyperthyroidism.

This clonotype was found many times. The CDR3 sequence: CASSLADWRGLMLHEQYF. The CDR3 bases are TGTGCCAGCAGCTTAGCCGACTGGAGAGGGCTCATGCTCCACGAGCAGTACTTC. The genes are TRBV11-2 and TRBJ2-7; weak D call: TRBD2 (5 bases). The CDR3 has 18 amino acids. The germline V gene encodes CDR1 SGHAT and CDR2 FQNNGV. The ends were cut back, 1 base at V and 5 bases at J, with 24 bases in the middle.

In this sample, this clonotype turned up many times. This chain connects TRBV11-2 to TRBJ2-3; D is perhaps TRBD1 (5 bases). There are 14 residues in the CDR3. Trimming stripped 2 bases from V and 6 bases from J, with 12 bases between. Germline CDR1 is SGHAT and CDR2 is FQNNGV. The CDR3 DNA reads TGTGCCAGCAGCTTAAGGGCAGGGTTGGATACGCAGTATTTT. Its translation: CASSLRAGLDTQYF. Combining the CDR3 with reference TRBV11-2 and TRBJ2-3 gives the whole variable domain EAGVAQSPRYKIIEKRQSVAFWCNPISGHATLYWYQQILGQGPKLLIQFQNNGVVDDSQLPKDRFSAERLKGVDSTLKIQPAKLEDSAVYLCASSLRAGLDTQYFGPGTRLTVL.

The table lists this clonotype with many counts. This chain links TRBV30 with TRBJ2-1, with D possibly TRBD2 on 6 matching bases. Trimming stripped 2 bases from V and 0 bases from J, with 8 bases between. Per the germline V gene, CDR1 is GTSNPN and CDR2 is SVGIG (reference sequence). The CDR3 runs to 14 residues. The CDR3 is CAWSTGSSYNEQFF. The DNA of the CDR3 is TGTGCCTGGAGTACCGGGAGCTCCTACAATGAGCAGTTCTTC.

In this sample, this clonotype turned up a few times. This chain uses TRBV28 with TRBJ2-5; D remains ambiguous. In germline, CDR1 is MDHEN, CDR2 SYDVKM. Trimming stripped 7 bases from V and 2 bases from J, with 14 bases between. This CDR3 has 14 amino acids. The CDR3 sequence: CASTNPAAQETQYF. The CDR3 DNA reads TGTGCCAGCACGAACCCGGCCGCGCAAGAGACCCAGTACTTC. Supplemented by reference TRBV28 and TRBJ2-5, the full variable domain reads DVKVTQSSRYLVKRTGEKVFLECVQDMDHENMFWYRQDPGLGLRLIYFSYDVKMKEKGDIPEGYSVSREKKERFSLILESASTNQTSMYLCASTNPAAQETQYFGPGTRLLVL.

V is TRBV20-1 and J is TRBJ2-1; D is unresolved. V lost 4 bases and J 2 bases, leaving 27 bases between the germline ends. The germline gives CDR1 DFQATT, CDR2 SNEGSKA (reference sequence). The CDR3 contains 19 residues. CDR3 sequence: CSAILLVGSRNQAYNEQFF. The CDR3 coding sequence is TGCAGTGCTATACTCCTGGTGGGGTCCAGGAACCAAGCCTACAATGAGCAGTTCTTC.

This clonotype was counted only a few times. The rearrangement uses TRBV11-3 and TRBJ2-3; TRBD1 matches at 8 bases. The CDR3 has 17 residues. The germline gives CDR1 SGHNT, CDR2 YENEEA. The V segment lost 0 bases and the J segment 3 bases; nucleotides outside the gene matches: 8. Here the CDR3 reads CASSLDRTGTLTDTQYF. As DNA, the CDR3 is TGTGCCAGCAGCTTAGATCGGACAGGGACCCTTACAGATACGCAGTATTTT.

V and J are TRBV30 and TRBJ2-3, with D perhaps matching TRBD2 (6 bases). V was trimmed by 8 bases and J by 0 bases, leaving 18 bases between them. This CDR3 comprises 15 residues. Germline assignment: CDR1 GTSNPN and CDR2 SVGIG (reference sequence). This chain's CDR3 is CAGRGLLGSTDTQYF. CDR3 coding DNA: TGTGCCGGAAGGGGACTGTTGGGGAGCACAGATACGCAGTATTTT.

This clonotype has only a few counts. The chain combines TRBV28 with TRBJ2-7; D is uncertain. V lost 7 bases and J 5 bases, leaving 9 bases between the germline ends. The length of the CDR3 is 11 residues. Germline values: CDR1 MDHEN, CDR2 SYDVKM. The CDR3 region is CASNLKHEQYF. CDR3 coding DNA: TGTGCCAGCAACCTAAAGCACGAGCAGTACTTC.

This chain connects TRBV2 to TRBJ2-3, with 14 bases fitting TRBD2. Unmatched junction bases numbered 11, after V lost 4 bases and J lost 8 bases. Germline lookup yields CDR1 SNHLY and CDR2 FYNNEI. This CDR3 region has 17 residues. CDR3 protein: CASSGGGTSGSLRTQYF. The CDR3 nucleotides read TGTGCCAGCAGTGGAGGAGGGACTAGCGGGAGTCTGCGTACGCAGTATTTT.

In regard to this clonotype: It is likely a read error, because the conserved phenylalanine at the end of the CDR3 is missing. The chain links TRBV7-9 to TRBJ2-5; 7 bases agree with TRBD1. Germline V CDR1 and CDR2: SEHNR, FQNEAQ (reference sequence). CDR3 size: 15 residues. Germline trimming cut 5 bases from V and 5 bases from J; bases unmatched to any gene: 11. CDR3 nucleotide sequence: TGTGCCAGCAGCCCGGGACAGTACGTCGTCGAGACCCAGTACCTC. This encodes CASSPGQYVVETQYL.

The chain employs TRBV29-1 and TRBJ2-7; TRBD2 is a possible D gene (6 bases). Trimming took off 5 bases at V and 4 bases at J, with 15 bases between the two ends. The CDR3 length is 13 residues. The germline V gene encodes CDR1 SQVTM and CDR2 ANQGSEA. The CDR3 bases are TGCAGCGTTTCCTTGGCGGGAAGGTACGAGCAGTACTTC. It yields the protein CSVSLAGRYEQYF.

This clonotype has only one observation. The chain couples TRBV6-1 to TRBJ1-5, with 7 bases fitting TRBD1. The junction had 12 bases not matched to a gene; V was cut back by 7 bases and J by 6 bases. CDR1 and CDR2 from the germline V gene are MNHNS and SASEGT. This CDR3 is built from 15 residues. CDR3 in amino acids: CASTPRGGNGQPQHF. Written as DNA, the CDR3 is TGTGCCAGCACCCCAAGAGGGGGCAACGGTCAGCCCCAGCATTTT.

This clonotype was picked up a small number of times. The rearrangement links TRBV11-2 to TRBJ2-2; the D gene is possibly TRBD2 (6 bases). The CDR3 spans 16 residues. Trimming pared 1 base from V and 0 bases from J, leaving 9 bases between. In germline, CDR1 is SGHAT, CDR2 FQNNGV. The CDR3 coding sequence is TGTGCCAGCAGCTTAGTGTCGGGAGCGAACACCGGGGAGCTGTTTTTT. It is translated as CASSLVSGANTGELFF. The full variable domain, in which reference TRBV11-2 and TRBJ2-2 provide the parts outside the CDR3, is EAGVAQSPRYKIIEKRQSVAFWCNPISGHATLYWYQQILGQGPKLLIQFQNNGVVDDSQLPKDRFSAERLKGVDSTLKIQPAKLEDSAVYLCASSLVSGANTGELFFGEGSRLTVL.

The J gene is TRBJ2-7, the V gene TRBV20-1; 13 bases align to TRBD2. The CDR3 is 16 residues long. Trimming took 5 bases from V and 6 from J; bases not matched to a gene: 13. The germline V gene encodes CDR1 DFQATT and CDR2 SNEGSKA (reference sequence). CDR3 bases: TGCAGTGCTGAGGGACTAGCGGGACCCCGAAGTGGCGAGCAGTACTTC. Translation gives CSAEGLAGPRSGEQYF.

This chain uses TRBV19 with TRBJ2-1; 8 bases align to TRBD1. The V gene's germline CDR1 is LNHDA and CDR2 SQIVND (reference sequence). The CDR3 has 14 amino acids. V dropped 10 bases and J dropped 4; count of bases not matched to a gene: 9. CDR3 in amino acids: CATSAGTGYNEQFF. Written as DNA, the CDR3 is TGTGCCACCTCCGCCGGGACAGGTTACAATGAGCAGTTCTTC. The full variable domain, in which reference TRBV19 and TRBJ2-1 provide the parts outside the CDR3, is DGGITQSPKYLFRKEGQNVTLSCEQNLNHDAMYWYRQDPGQGLRLIYYSQIVNDFQKGDIAEGYSVSREKKESFPLTVTSAQKNPTAFYLCATSAGTGYNEQFFGPGTRLTVL.

The sample holds many counts of this clonotype. This sequence joins TRBV19 and TRBJ1-1; tentatively, D is TRBD1 (5 bases). Germline V gene lookup returns CDR1 LNHDA and CDR2 SQIVND (reference sequence). The V gene lost 5 bases and the J gene lost 1 base, with 8 bases spanning the gap. The CDR3 length is 13 residues. CDR3 nucleotides: TGTGCCAGTAGTCGCAGGGAGAACACTGAAGCTTTCTTT. Its protein is CASSRRENTEAFF.